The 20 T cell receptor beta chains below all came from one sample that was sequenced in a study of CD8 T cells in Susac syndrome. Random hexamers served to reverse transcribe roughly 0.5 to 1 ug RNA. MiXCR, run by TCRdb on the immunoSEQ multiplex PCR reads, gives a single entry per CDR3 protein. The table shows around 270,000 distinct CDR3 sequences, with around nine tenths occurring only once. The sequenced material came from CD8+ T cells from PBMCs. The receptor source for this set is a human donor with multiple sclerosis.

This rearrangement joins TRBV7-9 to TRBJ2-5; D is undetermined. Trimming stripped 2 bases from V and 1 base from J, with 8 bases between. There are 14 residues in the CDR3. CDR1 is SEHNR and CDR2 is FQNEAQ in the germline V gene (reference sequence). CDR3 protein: CASSLRGPQETQYF. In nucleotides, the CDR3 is TGTGCCAGCAGCTTAAGAGGTCCCCAAGAGACCCAGTACTTC.

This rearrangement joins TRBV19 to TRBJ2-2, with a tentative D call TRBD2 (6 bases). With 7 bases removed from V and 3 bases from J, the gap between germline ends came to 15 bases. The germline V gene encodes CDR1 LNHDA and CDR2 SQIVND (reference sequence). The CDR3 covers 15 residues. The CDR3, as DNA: TGTGCCAGTACGTTAGCGGTAGCACACACCGGGGAGCTGTTTTTT. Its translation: CASTLAVAHTGELFF.

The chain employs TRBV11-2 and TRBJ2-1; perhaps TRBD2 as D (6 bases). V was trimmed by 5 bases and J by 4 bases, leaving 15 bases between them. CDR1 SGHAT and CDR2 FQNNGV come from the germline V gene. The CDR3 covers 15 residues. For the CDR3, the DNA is TGTGCCAGCAGCCTTGGGACTGCTAATTACAATGAGCAGTTCTTC. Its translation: CASSLGTANYNEQFF.

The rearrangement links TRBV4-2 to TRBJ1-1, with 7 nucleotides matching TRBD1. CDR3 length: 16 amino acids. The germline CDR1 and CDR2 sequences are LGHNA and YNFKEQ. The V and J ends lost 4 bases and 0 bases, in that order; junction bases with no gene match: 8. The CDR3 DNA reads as TGTGCCAGCAGCCTAGCCCCAGGGGGATTGAACACTGAAGCTTTCTTT. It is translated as CASSLAPGGLNTEAFF.

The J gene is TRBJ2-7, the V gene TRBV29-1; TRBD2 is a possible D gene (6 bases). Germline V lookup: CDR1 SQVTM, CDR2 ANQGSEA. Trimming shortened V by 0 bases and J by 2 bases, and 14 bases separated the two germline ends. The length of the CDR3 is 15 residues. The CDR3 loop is CSVEEAASDTYEQYF. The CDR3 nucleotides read TGCAGCGTTGAAGAGGCGGCTAGCGATACCTACGAGCAGTACTTC.

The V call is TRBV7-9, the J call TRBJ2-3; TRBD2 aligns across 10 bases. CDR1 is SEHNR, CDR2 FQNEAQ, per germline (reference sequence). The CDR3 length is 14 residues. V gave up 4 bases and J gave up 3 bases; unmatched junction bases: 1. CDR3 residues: CASSSGLATDTQYF. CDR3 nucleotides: TGTGCCAGCAGCTCGGGACTAGCGACAGATACGCAGTATTTT.

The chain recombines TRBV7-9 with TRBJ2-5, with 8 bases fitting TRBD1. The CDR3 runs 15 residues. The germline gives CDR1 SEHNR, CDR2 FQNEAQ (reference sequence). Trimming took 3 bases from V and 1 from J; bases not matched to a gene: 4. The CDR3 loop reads CASSFRQGIQETQYF. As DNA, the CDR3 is TGTGCCAGCAGCTTTAGACAGGGGATCCAAGAGACCCAGTACTTC.

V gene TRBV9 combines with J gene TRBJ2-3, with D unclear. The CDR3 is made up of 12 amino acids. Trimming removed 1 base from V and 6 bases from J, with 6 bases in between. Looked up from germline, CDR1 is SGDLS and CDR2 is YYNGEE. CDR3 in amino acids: CASSVSMDTQYF. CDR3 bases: TGTGCCAGCAGCGTAAGCATGGATACGCAGTATTTT. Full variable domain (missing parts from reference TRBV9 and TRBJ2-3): DSGVTQTPKHLITATGQRVTLRCSPRSGDLSVYWYQQSLDQGLQFLIQYYNGEERAKGNILERFSAQQFPDLHSELNLSSLELGDSALYFCASSVSMDTQYFGPGTRLTVL.

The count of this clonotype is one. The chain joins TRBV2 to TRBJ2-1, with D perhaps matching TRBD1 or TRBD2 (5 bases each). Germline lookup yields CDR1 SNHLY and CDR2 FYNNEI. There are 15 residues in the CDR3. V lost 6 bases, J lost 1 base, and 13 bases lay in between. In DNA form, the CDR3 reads TGTGCCAGCAGAGATGGGACGATTTCCTACAATGAGCAGTTCTTC. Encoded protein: CASRDGTISYNEQFF. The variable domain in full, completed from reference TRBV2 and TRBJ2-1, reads EPEVTQTPSHQVTQMGQEVILRCVPISNHLYFYWYRQILGQKVEFLVSFYNNEISEKSEIFDDQFSVERPDGSNFTLKIRSTKLEDSAMYFCASRDGTISYNEQFFGPGTRLTVL.

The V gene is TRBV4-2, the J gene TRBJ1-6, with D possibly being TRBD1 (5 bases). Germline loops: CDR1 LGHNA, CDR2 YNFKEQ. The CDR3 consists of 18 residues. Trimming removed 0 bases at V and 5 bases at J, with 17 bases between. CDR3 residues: CASSQDPGSAGHNSPLHF. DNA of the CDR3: TGTGCCAGCAGCCAAGATCCGGGGTCGGCAGGGCATAATTCACCCCTCCACTTT.

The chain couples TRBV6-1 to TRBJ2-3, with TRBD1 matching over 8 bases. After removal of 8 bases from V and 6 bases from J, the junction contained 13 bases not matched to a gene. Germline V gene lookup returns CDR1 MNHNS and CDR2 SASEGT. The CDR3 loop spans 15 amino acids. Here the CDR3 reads CASERGQGAFDTQYF. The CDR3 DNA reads TGTGCCAGCGAGAGGGGGCAGGGGGCCTTCGATACGCAGTATTTT.

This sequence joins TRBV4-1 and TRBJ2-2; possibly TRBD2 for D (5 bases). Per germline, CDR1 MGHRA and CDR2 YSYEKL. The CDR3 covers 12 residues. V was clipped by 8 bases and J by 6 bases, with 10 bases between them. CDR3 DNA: TGCGCCAGCGGAGGAGTGGCCGGGGAGCTGTTTTTT. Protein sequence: CASGGVAGELFF.

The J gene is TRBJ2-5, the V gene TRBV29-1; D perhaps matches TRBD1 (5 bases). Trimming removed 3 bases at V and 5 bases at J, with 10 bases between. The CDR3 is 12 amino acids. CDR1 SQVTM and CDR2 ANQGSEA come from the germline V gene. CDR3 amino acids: CSVEGLGETQYF. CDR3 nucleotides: TGCAGCGTTGAGGGGCTCGGGGAGACCCAGTACTTC.

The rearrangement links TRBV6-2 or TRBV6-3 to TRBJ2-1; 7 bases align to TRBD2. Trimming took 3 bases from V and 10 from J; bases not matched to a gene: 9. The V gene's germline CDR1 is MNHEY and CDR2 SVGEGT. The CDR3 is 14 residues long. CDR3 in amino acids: CASSYSFGLVEQFF. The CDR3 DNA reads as TGTGCCAGCAGTTATTCTTTTGGACTAGTGGAGCAGTTCTTC.

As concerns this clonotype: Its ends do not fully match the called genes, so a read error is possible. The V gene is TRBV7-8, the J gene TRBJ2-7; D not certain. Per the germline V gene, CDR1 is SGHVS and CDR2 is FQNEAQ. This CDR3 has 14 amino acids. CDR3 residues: CASSLELVAYEQYF. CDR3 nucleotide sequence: TGTGCCAGCAGCTTAGAGTTGGTAGCCTATGAGCAGTACTTC.

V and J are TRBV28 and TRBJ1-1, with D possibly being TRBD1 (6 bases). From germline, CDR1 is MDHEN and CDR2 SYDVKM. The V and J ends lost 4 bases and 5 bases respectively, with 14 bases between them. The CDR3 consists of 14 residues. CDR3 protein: CASSSDRRRTEAFF. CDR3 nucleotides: TGTGCCAGCAGTTCAGACAGGCGGAGGACTGAAGCTTTCTTT.

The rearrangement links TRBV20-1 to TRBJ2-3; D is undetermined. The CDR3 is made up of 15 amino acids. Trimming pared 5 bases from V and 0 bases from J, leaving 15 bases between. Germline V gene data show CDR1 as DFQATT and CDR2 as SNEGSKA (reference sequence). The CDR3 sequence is CSAPLDHGSTDTQYF. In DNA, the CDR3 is TGCAGTGCTCCGCTAGATCACGGAAGCACAGATACGCAGTATTTT.

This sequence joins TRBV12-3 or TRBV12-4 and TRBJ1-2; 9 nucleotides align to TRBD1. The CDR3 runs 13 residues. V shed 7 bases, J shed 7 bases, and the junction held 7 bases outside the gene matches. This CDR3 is CASIEQGAGGYTF. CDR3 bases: TGTGCCAGCATTGAACAGGGGGCGGGTGGCTACACCTTC.

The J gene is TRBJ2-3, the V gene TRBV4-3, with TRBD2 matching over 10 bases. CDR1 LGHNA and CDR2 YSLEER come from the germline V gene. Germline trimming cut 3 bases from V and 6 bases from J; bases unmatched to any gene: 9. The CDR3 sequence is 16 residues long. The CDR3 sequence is CASSQDLAGVGDTQYF. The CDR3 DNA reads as TGCGCCAGCAGCCAGGATCTAGCGGGAGTTGGCGATACGCAGTATTTT.

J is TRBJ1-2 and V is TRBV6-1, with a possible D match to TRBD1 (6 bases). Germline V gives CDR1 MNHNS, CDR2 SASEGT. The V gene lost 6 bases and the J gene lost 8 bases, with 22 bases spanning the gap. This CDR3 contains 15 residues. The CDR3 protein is CASRPRGISLGGYTF. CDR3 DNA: TGTGCCAGCAGGCCCAGGGGTATCTCTCTGGGAGGCTACACCTTC.